A single sample gave rise to the 7 T cell receptor beta chains below, sequenced in a study of response to subunit inactivated influenza vaccine. A single record per CDR3 protein comes from TCRdb applying MiXCR to the RT-PCR reads. Among roughly 460,000 distinct CDR3 sequences listed, roughly 9.7% were seen once. This material consisted of PBMCs from blood, taken more than 35 days after vaccination. These receptors came from a man between 50 and 59 years old who received an inactivated influenza vaccine.

Ten or more counts support this clonotype. The J gene is TRBJ2-3, the V gene TRBV29-1; TRBD1 matches at 7 bases. V lost 7 bases to trimming and J lost 4 bases; unmatched junction nucleotides: 17. The length of the CDR3 is 16 residues. CDR1 and CDR2 (germline): SQVTM, ANQGSEA. Here the CDR3 reads CSARGIPKGYPDTQYF. The CDR3 DNA reads as TGCAGCGCCAGGGGGATCCCTAAGGGCTACCCAGATACGCAGTATTTT.

The sample holds a few counts of this clonotype. This chain uses TRBV25-1 with TRBJ2-5; no clear D. Germline CDR1 MGHDK, CDR2 SYGVNS. The CDR3 has 16 amino acids. Deletions cut 0 bases from V and 2 bases from J, with 13 bases between. The CDR3 coding sequence is TGTGCCAGCAGTGAATATCTGGGATGGGGACAAGAGACCCAGTACTTC. It specifies CASSEYLGWGQETQYF.

V is TRBV4-1 and J is TRBJ2-3, with 10 bases fitting TRBD2. Germline CDR1 and CDR2: MGHRA and YSYEKL. The CDR3 spans 17 residues. Trimming cost V 1 base and J 0 bases; bases outside gene matches: 4. The CDR3 sequence: CASSQVGLAESTDTQYF. The CDR3 bases are TGCGCCAGCAGCCAAGTCGGACTAGCGGAGAGCACAGATACGCAGTATTTT.

This clonotype came up a few times. The chain employs TRBV24-1 and TRBJ1-4; TRBD1 matches 10 bases. Trimming took 3 bases from V and 4 from J; bases not matched to a gene: 10. The CDR3 has 18 amino acids. The germline V gene encodes CDR1 KGHDR and CDR2 SFDVKD. CDR3 amino acids: CATSDPGQGETLNEKLFF. CDR3 bases: TGTGCCACCAGTGATCCAGGACAGGGGGAAACACTTAATGAAAAACTGTTTTTT.

This clonotype was recorded at least ten times. This sequence joins TRBV7-2 and TRBJ2-4; D not certain. Germline loops: CDR1 SGHTA, CDR2 FQGNSA. This CDR3 spans 14 amino acids. The V and J ends lost 4 bases and 0 bases respectively, with 7 bases between them. The CDR3, as DNA: TGTGCCAGCAGCTCAGAATTAGCCAAAAACATTCAGTACTTC. Its translation: CASSSELAKNIQYF.

V usage is TRBV9 and J usage is TRBJ2-2; tentatively, D is TRBD1 (6 bases). V lost 2 bases and J 3 bases, leaving 14 bases between the germline ends. This CDR3 contains 16 residues. Germline values: CDR1 SGDLS, CDR2 YYNGEE. The CDR3 here is CASSVRTGRYTGELFF. DNA for the CDR3: TGTGCCAGCAGCGTTCGTACAGGGCGGTACACCGGGGAGCTGTTTTTT.

This clonotype was found many times. CDR3 loop: CSARGLNYGYTF. The CDR3 region has the DNA TGCAGTGCTAGAGGCCTTAACTATGGCTACACCTTC. The chain joins TRBV20-1 to TRBJ1-2; D not certain. The V gene's germline CDR1 is DFQATT and CDR2 SNEGSKA (reference sequence). This CDR3 region has 12 residues. Trimming stripped 1 base from V and 1 base from J, with 4 bases between.